The rows below give T cell receptor beta chains drawn from one sample of a study of T-cell memory formation after mild COVID-19. MiXCR, run by TCRdb on the 5' RACE reads, gives a single entry per CDR3 protein. The sample includes about 190,000 distinct CDR3 sequences, around 16% of them seen just once. Source material: PBMCs or a T cell subset sorted from them (not recorded which). The receptors were gathered from an adult woman who had mild COVID-19 (a few samples of this study predate the infection). Cell type and time point are not known. The CDR3 runs from the conserved cysteine through the conserved F or W. The D gene is left open where the match is weak. Rows give clone size only sometimes, using once, few, many, or a class for an expanded clone.

V	size	D	J	CDR3	DNA
TRBV4-1	many	NA	TRBJ2-2	CASSRQVGDTGELFF	TGCGCCAGCAGCCGACAGGTGGGGGACACCGGGGAGCTGTTTTTT
TRBV29-1	few	TRBD1	TRBJ2-7	CSVGFGTASYEQYF	TGCAGCGTTGGGTTCGGGACAGCTAGTTACGAGCAGTACTTC
TRBV6-6	NA	TRBD2	TRBJ2-2	CASSRLAGGTGELFF	TGTGCCAGCAGTAGACTAGCGGGAGGGACCGGGGAGCTGTTTTTT
TRBV15	few	NA	TRBJ2-5	CATSRDTGIGETQYF	TGTGCCACCAGCAGGGACACGGGGATCGGTGAGACCCAGTACTTC
TRBV12-3/TRBV12-4	few	NA	TRBJ1-1	CASSKEIKGMNTEAFF	TGTGCCAGCAGTAAGGAAATTAAGGGCATGAACACTGAAGCTTTCTTT
TRBV12-3/TRBV12-4	few	NA	TRBJ1-4	CASSPAHRITTNEKLFF	TGTGCCAGCAGTCCAGCTCACAGAATTACAACTAATGAAAAACTGTTTTTT
TRBV4-1	NA	TRBD2	TRBJ2-5	CASSQTSGGSIETQYF	TGCGCCAGCAGCCAAACTAGCGGGGGGTCCATAGAGACCCAGTACTTC
TRBV5-6	many	NA	TRBJ1-1	CASSKNTEAFF	TGTGCCAGCAGCAAGAACACTGAAGCTTTCTTT
TRBV12-3/TRBV12-4	few	NA	TRBJ1-1	CASSSGYGLEAFF	TGTGCCAGCAGTTCCGGTTATGGGCTTGAAGCTTTCTTT
TRBV7-9	NA	NA	TRBJ2-1	CASSFQGNEQFF	TGTGCCAGCAGCTTCCAGGGGAATGAGCAGTTCTTC
TRBV4-1	few	NA	TRBJ2-3	CASSQDLTPFTQYF	TGCGCCAGCAGCCAAGATCTGACCCCGTTTACGCAGTATTTT
TRBV6-2/TRBV6-3	NA	TRBD2	TRBJ2-6	CASRPHSGTSSGANVLTF	TGTGCCAGCAGACCTCATAGCGGGACGAGCTCTGGGGCCAACGTCCTGACTTTC
TRBV24-1	NA	NA	TRBJ2-1	CATSARGRGSYNEQFF	TGTGCCACCAGTGCCCGGGGGAGAGGCTCCTACAATGAGCAGTTCTTC
TRBV12-3/TRBV12-4	few	TRBD1	TRBJ2-1	CASSPRGRGQSRDEQFF	TGTGCCAGCAGCCCCCGGGGAAGGGGGCAGTCGAGGGATGAGCAGTTCTTC
TRBV10-3	NA	TRBD1	TRBJ2-5	CAIRLDRVETQYF	TGTGCCATCAGGCTAGACAGGGTAGAGACCCAGTACTTC
TRBV5-1	NA	TRBD1	TRBJ2-2	CASSLPDRAGGELFF	TGCGCCAGCAGCCTCCCGGACAGGGCCGGCGGGGAGCTGTTTTTT
TRBV4-3	NA	NA	TRBJ2-4	CASSQGRTKVAKNIQYF	TGCGCCAGCAGCCAGGGTCGGACTAAGGTAGCCAAAAACATTCAGTACTTC
TRBV3-1	NA	NA	TRBJ2-1	CASSRRTAGEQFF	TGTGCCAGCAGTCGCCGCACGGCAGGTGAGCAGTTCTTC
TRBV18	NA	TRBD2	TRBJ2-1	CASSLPGLASNEQFF	TGTGCCAGTTCCCTCCCGGGACTAGCGTCGAATGAGCAGTTCTTC
TRBV24-1	NA	NA	TRBJ2-6	CATSDPGVSGANVLTF	TGTGCCACCAGTGATCCAGGGGTCTCTGGGGCCAACGTCCTGACTTTC
TRBV2	few	TRBD2	TRBJ2-3	CASVPTSGRDIDTQYF	TGTGCCAGCGTCCCGACTAGCGGGAGGGACATAGATACGCAGTATTTT
TRBV12-3/TRBV12-4	NA	TRBD1	TRBJ1-5	CASSLGTEGTQPQHF	TGTGCCAGCAGTCTGGGGACAGAGGGAACACAGCCCCAGCATTTT
TRBV7-6	NA	NA	TRBJ2-1	CASSSRGPYNEQFF	TGTGCCAGCAGCTCCAGGGGCCCCTACAATGAGCAGTTCTTC
TRBV12-3/TRBV12-4	NA	TRBD1	TRBJ1-1	CASRLQGHTEAFF	TGTGCCAGCAGGCTACAGGGGCACACTGAAGCTTTCTTT